This TCR beta chain was profiled in a study of T cell repertoires in cytomegalovirus infection. Study details: The authors relied on CMV epitopes, both recently identified HLA-C-restricted and well-studied HLA-B-restricted. In public TCR beta signatures, there were indications of both CMV infection and matching HLA type.

Comments on this clonotype: What it recognizes is unknown. A much larger clone sits a single nucleotide away, making a read error possible.

This CDR3 has 16 residues. CDR1 is SGHTA and CDR2 is FQGNSA in the germline V gene. Using its own MiXCR run on the reads, TCRdb lists one record per CDR3 protein. Counted here are roughly 920,000 distinct CDR3 sequences, around 29% occurring once; the ten biggest clones make up 11% to 15%. The source of this sequence is a human donor in good health (CMV status not recorded). Some clones in this sample may be carry-over from other donors' samples. This material consisted of cultured CD8+ T cells from PBMCs, taken from culture after CMV antigen stimulation. The genes are TRBV7-2 and TRBJ1-1; D is unresolved. The CDR3 spells CVSSPNGPVEWTEAFF. The CDR3 nucleotides read TGTGTCAGCAGCCCTAATGGGCCGGTCGAGTGGACTGAAGCTTTCTTT. The full variable domain, with the rest looked up from reference TRBV7-2 and TRBJ1-1, is GAGVSQSPSNKVTEKGKDVELRCDPISGHTALYWYRQSLGQGLEFLIYFQGNSAPDKSGLPSDRFSAERTGGSVSTLTIQRTQQEDSAVYLCVSSPNGPVEWTEAFFGQGTRLTVV.